This passage covers 9 T cell receptor beta chains from one sample sequenced in a study of identical twins. From the 5' RACE reads, TCRdb called clonotypes with MiXCR, one entry per CDR3 protein. The sample lists roughly 750,000 distinct CDR3 sequences, approximately 21% occurring once. The sample also formed part of further work on T cells expressing NK-cell markers.

Sequencing was done on a sample of PBMCs. The receptors shown here come from a woman under 30 in good health.

This clonotype was recorded a few times. This chain connects TRBV10-1 to TRBJ2-3, with TRBD2 as a possible D gene (6 bases). Germline assignment: CDR1 WNHNN and CDR2 SYGVQD (reference sequence). V was pared by 3 bases and J by 1 base, with 17 bases between. This CDR3 has 17 residues. This CDR3 is CASSDPTLGEGTDTQYF. The CDR3 nucleotides read TGCGCCAGCAGTGATCCCACGTTGGGGGAGGGCACAGATACGCAGTATTTT.

This clonotype was found a few times. This chain uses TRBV12-3 or TRBV12-4 with TRBJ1-1; no definite D call. Trimming stripped 2 bases from V and 7 bases from J, with 5 bases between. The length of the CDR3 is 11 residues. DNA for the CDR3: TGTGCCAGCAGTTTAACAAGTGAAGCTTTCTTT. Translation: CASSLTSEAFF.

This clonotype was seen more than once but under ten times. The chain links TRBV20-1 to TRBJ2-1; 7 nucleotides match TRBD2. V gave up 1 base and J gave up 8 bases; unmatched junction bases: 8. This CDR3 is 14 amino acids long. CDR1 DFQATT and CDR2 SNEGSKA come from the germline V gene (reference sequence). The CDR3 spells CSARGPREPYEQFF. CDR3 coding DNA: TGCAGTGCTAGAGGTCCGCGGGAGCCCTATGAGCAGTTCTTC.

This clonotype came up a few times. This chain uses TRBV2 with TRBJ2-5; 7 bases align to TRBD2. From germline, CDR1 is SNHLY and CDR2 FYNNEI. V lost 6 bases to trimming and J lost 5 bases; unmatched junction nucleotides: 12. The CDR3 loop spans 15 amino acids. CDR3 DNA: TGTGCCAGCAGCGTACTCGGTATGGGAGGGGAGACCCAGTACTTC. Protein product: CASSVLGMGGETQYF.

This rearrangement joins TRBV15 to TRBJ2-7, with 7 bases matching TRBD1. V lost 5 bases and J lost 5; bases outside the gene matches: 6. The CDR3 covers 13 residues. Germline CDR1 LNHNV, CDR2 YYDKDF (reference sequence). CDR3 sequence (DNA): TGTGCCACCAGCCCCTACAGGGGCGACGAGCAGTACTTC. Amino acids: CATSPYRGDEQYF.

The chain joins TRBV11-2 to TRBJ2-2, with no clear D. The CDR3 length is 17 residues. Trimming pared 0 bases from V and 4 bases from J, leaving 15 bases between. CDR1 and CDR2 (germline): SGHAT, FQNNGV. CDR3 DNA: TGTGCCAGCAGCTTAGAAATCCCACTTTCGGGCACCGGGGAGCTGTTTTTT. This codes for CASSLEIPLSGTGELFF.

The J gene is TRBJ2-3, the V gene TRBV6-4, with a tentative D call TRBD1 (7 bases). CDR1 is MRHNA, CDR2 SNTAGT, per germline. The V end lost 8 bases, the J end lost 5 bases, and 20 bases lay between the germline ends. The CDR3 runs 15 residues. The CDR3 sequence is CASSQRRGREDTQYF. The DNA for the CDR3 is TGTGCCAGCTCCCAAAGGAGGGGGCGGGAAGATACGCAGTATTTT.

The J gene is TRBJ2-5, the V gene TRBV9; unclear D gene. The CDR3 contains 15 residues. V gave up 1 base and J gave up 3 bases, with 13 bases separating them. CDR1 is SGDLS, CDR2 YYNGEE, per germline. The CDR3, as DNA: TGTGCCAGCAGCGTAACTTCGGGTAGGGAAGAGACCCAGTACTTC. Translation: CASSVTSGREETQYF.

V usage is TRBV6-2 or TRBV6-3 and J usage is TRBJ2-1; unclear D gene. The V gene's germline CDR1 is MNHEY and CDR2 SVGEGT. The CDR3 has 15 residues. Trimming cost V 3 bases and J 3 bases, with 12 bases left between them. CDR3 in amino acids: CASSYPGPYYNEQFF. CDR3 sequence (DNA): TGTGCCAGCAGTTATCCCGGTCCATACTACAATGAGCAGTTCTTC.